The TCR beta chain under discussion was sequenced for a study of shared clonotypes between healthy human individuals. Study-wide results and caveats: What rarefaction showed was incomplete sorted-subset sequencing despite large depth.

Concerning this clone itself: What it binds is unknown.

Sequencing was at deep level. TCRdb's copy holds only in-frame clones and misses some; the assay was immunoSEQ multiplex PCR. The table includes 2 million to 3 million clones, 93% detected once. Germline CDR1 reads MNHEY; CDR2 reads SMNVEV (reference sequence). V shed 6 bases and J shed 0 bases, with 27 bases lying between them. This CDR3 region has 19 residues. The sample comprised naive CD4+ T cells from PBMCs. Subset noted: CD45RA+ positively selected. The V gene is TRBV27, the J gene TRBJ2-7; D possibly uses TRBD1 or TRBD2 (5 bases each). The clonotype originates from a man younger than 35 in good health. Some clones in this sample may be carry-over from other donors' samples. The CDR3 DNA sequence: TGTGCCAGCAGGGGGCGGCGGGTTCTTAGCTCGAGGGGCTCCTACGAGCAGTACTTC. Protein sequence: CASRGRRVLSSRGSYEQYF.